These 18 T cell receptor beta chains came from one sample sequenced in a study of cytomegalovirus exposure and HLA in healthy donors. With 60 Vbeta and 13 Jbeta primers, the PCR was carried out. Clones were read by immunoSEQ multiplex PCR, and TCRdb kept only the in-frame ones, dropping some. Seen here are some 65,000 clones, roughly two thirds observed once, and the top ten hold 2.8%. The sequencing sample was made of PBMCs. The origin of the receptors is a man between 25 and 39 years old in good health and CMV-seronegative.

The CDR3 spells CASFGFEGGETQYF. In nucleotides, the CDR3 is TGTGCCAGCTTCGGGTTTGAGGGAGGAGAGACCCAGTACTTC. This sequence joins TRBV6-5 and TRBJ2-5; a weak D match, TRBD2 (6 bases). CDR3 size: 14 residues. CDR1 is MNHEY and CDR2 is SVGAGI in the germline V gene. Trimming stripped 8 bases from V and 4 bases from J, with 17 bases between.

The chain combines TRBV2 with TRBJ2-3; D is possibly TRBD2 (5 bases). The germline CDR1 and CDR2 sequences are SNHLY and FYNNEI. V lost 7 bases to trimming and J lost 2 bases, with 10 bases between them. The length of the CDR3 is 13 residues. In nucleotides, the CDR3 is TGTGCCAGCAAGGCCGGACTCACAGATACGCAGTATTTT. It encodes CASKAGLTDTQYF.

This chain joins TRBV4-1 and TRBJ1-2, with TRBD1 matching over 7 bases. With V trimmed by 1 base and J by 5 bases, 10 bases remained unmatched. The CDR3 is 16 amino acids. Germline V CDR1 and CDR2: MGHRA, YSYEKL. CDR3 region: CASSQGGTVNYYGYTF. The CDR3 DNA reads as TGCGCCAGCAGCCAAGGTGGGACAGTGAACTATTATGGCTACACCTTC.

This chain connects TRBV6-1 to TRBJ1-5; D gene uncertain. The CDR3 has 13 residues. The germline V and J ends were trimmed by 4 bases and 1 base, with 5 bases remaining between them. Germline V CDR1 and CDR2: MNHNS, SASEGT. CDR3 protein: CASSAGSNQPQHF. CDR3 nucleotide sequence: TGTGCCAGCAGTGCAGGAAGCAATCAGCCCCAGCATTTT.

The J gene is TRBJ1-1, the V gene TRBV4-1, with 9 bases that match TRBD1. Trimming at V came to 6 bases and at J to 6 bases, leaving 11 bases not matched to a gene. The CDR3 is made up of 15 amino acids. CDR1 MGHRA and CDR2 YSYEKL come from the germline V gene. The CDR3 region has the DNA TGCGCCAGCAGTCCCACCGGGGACAGGGACCCTGAAGCTTTCTTT. Its protein is CASSPTGDRDPEAFF.

The rearrangement links TRBV25-1 to TRBJ1-6, with D tentatively TRBD1 (5 bases). CDR3 length: 15 amino acids. Trimming took off 2 bases at V and 7 bases at J, with 12 bases between the two ends. Germline V CDR1 and CDR2: MGHDK, SYGVNS. This chain's CDR3 is CASSEDRGGNSPLHF. The CDR3 DNA follows: TGTGCCAGCAGTGAAGATAGGGGCGGAAATTCACCCCTCCACTTT.

V is TRBV4-1 and J is TRBJ2-7; 9 bases fit TRBD1. CDR1 is MGHRA and CDR2 is YSYEKL in the germline V gene. V was pared by 0 bases and J by 7 bases, with 10 bases of the junction left unmatched. The CDR3 contains 16 residues. The CDR3 DNA follows: TGCGCCAGCAGCCAAGATGAAAACAGGGGGCGGAGAGAGCAGTACTTC. It codes for CASSQDENRGRREQYF.

The chain carries TRBV4-1 and TRBJ2-7; TRBD2 agrees at 7 bases. The CDR3 is made up of 15 amino acids. The germline V gene encodes CDR1 MGHRA and CDR2 YSYEKL. V was clipped by 1 base and J by 0 bases; unmatched bases: 3. CDR3 protein: CASSQGLANSYEQYF. The CDR3 DNA reads TGCGCCAGCAGCCAAGGACTAGCCAACTCCTACGAGCAGTACTTC.

The chain combines TRBV10-3 with TRBJ1-1; D call uncertain. Trimming took off 0 bases at V and 0 bases at J, with 5 bases between the two ends. Germline CDR1 ENHRY, CDR2 SYGVKD. The CDR3 runs to 14 residues. The CDR3 here is CAISESSLNTEAFF. The CDR3 bases are TGTGCCATCAGTGAGTCGAGCCTGAACACTGAAGCTTTCTTT.

This clone has only one observation. This rearrangement joins TRBV7-9 to TRBJ1-4; D is uncertain. The germline gives CDR1 SEHNR, CDR2 FQNEAQ (reference sequence). This CDR3 has 15 residues. Between the trimmed V and J ends, which lost 4 bases and 4 bases, there was a span of 13 bases. The CDR3 region is CASSSEKSVNEKLFF. CDR3 DNA sequence: TGTGCCAGCAGCTCCGAAAAATCGGTTAATGAAAAACTGTTTTTT.

This chain uses TRBV4-2 with TRBJ2-1; 9 bases map to TRBD2. Germline V gene data show CDR1 as LGHNA and CDR2 as YNFKEQ. J was trimmed by 13 bases and V by 1 base; bases with no gene match: 8. This CDR3 comprises 14 residues. DNA for the CDR3: TGTGCCAGCAGCCAAGTGTTAGCGGGGGTCGGACAGTTCTTC. This sequence encodes CASSQVLAGVGQFF.

The V call is TRBV6-1, the J call TRBJ1-1, with TRBD1 matching over 7 bases. The CDR3 has 15 amino acids. Germline assignment: CDR1 MNHNS and CDR2 SASEGT. CDR3 in DNA: TGTGGTAGTACAATAAACCGGGACAGGAACACTGAAGCTTTCTTT. Translation: CGSTINRDRNTEAFF.

V is TRBV7-6 and J is TRBJ1-1; no clear D gene. The germline CDR1 and CDR2 sequences are SGHVS and FNYEAQ. The CDR3 totals 13 residues. The ends were cut back, 6 bases at V and 1 base at J, with 9 bases in the middle. The CDR3 coding sequence is TGTGCCAGCAGTAAAACTCCGAACACTGAAGCTTTCTTT. Translation: CASSKTPNTEAFF.

The rearrangement links TRBV7-8 to TRBJ2-6; 9 nucleotides match TRBD1. The V gene end was trimmed by 5 bases and the J gene end by 2 bases; junction bases not matched to a gene: 4. Germline CDR1 SGHVS, CDR2 FQNEAQ. The CDR3 length is 16 residues. In DNA, the CDR3 is TGTGCCAGCAGCCAAACAGGGGGCGCTGGGGCCAACGTCCTGACTTTC. It yields the protein CASSQTGGAGANVLTF. The variable domain in full, with the rest retrieved from reference TRBV7-8 and TRBJ2-6, is GAGVSQSPRYKVAKRGQDVALRCDPISGHVSLFWYQQALGQGPEFLTYFQNEAQLDKSGLPSDRFFAERPEGSVSTLKIQRTQQEDSAVYLCASSQTGGAGANVLTFGAGSRLTVL.

The V gene is TRBV13, the J gene TRBJ1-1, with 9 bases matching TRBD1. Germline V gives CDR1 PRHDT, CDR2 FYEKMQ (reference sequence). V shed 1 base, J shed 3 bases, and the junction held 6 bases outside the gene matches. CDR3 length equals 16 residues. The CDR3 DNA reads as TGTGCCAGCAGCTTAGCGGACAGGGGAGGCGACACTGAAGCTTTCTTT. The encoded protein is CASSLADRGGDTEAFF.

This clone has a single count. The V gene is TRBV7-9, the J gene TRBJ1-1; no definite D call. The CDR3 covers 13 residues. The germline V and J ends were trimmed by 2 bases and 4 bases, with 8 bases remaining between them. The germline V gene encodes CDR1 SEHNR and CDR2 FQNEAQ (reference sequence). CDR3 protein: CASSLITSTEAFF. CDR3 nucleotides: TGTGCCAGCAGCTTAATCACGAGCACTGAAGCTTTCTTT.

This clone was seen only a few times. J is TRBJ1-1 and V is TRBV9, with TRBD1 matching 7 bases. The J segment lost 1 base and the V segment lost 0 bases, leaving 0 bases of the junction unmatched. The length of the CDR3 is 14 residues. Germline CDR1 is SGDLS and CDR2 is YYNGEE. CDR3 sequence: CASSVGQGNTEAFF. CDR3 in DNA: TGTGCCAGCAGCGTAGGACAGGGGAACACTGAAGCTTTCTTT.

V is TRBV30 and J is TRBJ1-3; D is unclear. The CDR3 contains 14 residues. From germline, CDR1 is GTSNPN and CDR2 SVGIG (reference sequence). V was shortened by 3 bases and J by 0 bases, with 9 bases between the two germline ends. CDR3 sequence (DNA): TGTGCCTGGAGCGCGGGTTTCTCTGGAAACACCATATATTTT. This codes for CAWSAGFSGNTIYF. The full variable domain, with the rest looked up from reference TRBV30 and TRBJ1-3, is SQTIHQWPATLVQPVGSPLSLECTVEGTSNPNLYWYRQAAGRGLQLLFYSVGIGQISSEVPQNLSASRPQDRQFILSSKKLLLSDSGFYLCAWSAGFSGNTIYFGEGSWLTVV.